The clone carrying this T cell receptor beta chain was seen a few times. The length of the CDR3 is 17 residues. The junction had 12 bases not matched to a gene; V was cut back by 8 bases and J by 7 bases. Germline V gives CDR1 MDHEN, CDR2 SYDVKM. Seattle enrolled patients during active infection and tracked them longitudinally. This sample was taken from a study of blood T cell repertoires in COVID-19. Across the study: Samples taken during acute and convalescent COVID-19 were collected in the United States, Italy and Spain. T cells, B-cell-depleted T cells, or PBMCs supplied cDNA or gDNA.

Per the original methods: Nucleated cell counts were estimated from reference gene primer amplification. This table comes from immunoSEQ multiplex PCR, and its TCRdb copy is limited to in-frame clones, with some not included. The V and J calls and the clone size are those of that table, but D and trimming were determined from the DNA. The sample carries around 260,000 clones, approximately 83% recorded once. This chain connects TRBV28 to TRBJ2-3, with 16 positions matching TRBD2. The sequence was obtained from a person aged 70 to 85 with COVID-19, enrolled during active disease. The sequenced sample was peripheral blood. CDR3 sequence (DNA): TGTGCCAGCCACCCGGGACTAGCGGGGGGGCCGTCAAATACGCAGTATTTT. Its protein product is CASHPGLAGGPSNTQYF. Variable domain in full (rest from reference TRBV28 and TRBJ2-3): DVKVTQSSRYLVKRTGEKVFLECVQDMDHENMFWYRQDPGLGLRLIYFSYDVKMKEKGDIPEGYSVSREKKERFSLILESASTNQTSMYLCASHPGLAGGPSNTQYFGPGTRLTVL.